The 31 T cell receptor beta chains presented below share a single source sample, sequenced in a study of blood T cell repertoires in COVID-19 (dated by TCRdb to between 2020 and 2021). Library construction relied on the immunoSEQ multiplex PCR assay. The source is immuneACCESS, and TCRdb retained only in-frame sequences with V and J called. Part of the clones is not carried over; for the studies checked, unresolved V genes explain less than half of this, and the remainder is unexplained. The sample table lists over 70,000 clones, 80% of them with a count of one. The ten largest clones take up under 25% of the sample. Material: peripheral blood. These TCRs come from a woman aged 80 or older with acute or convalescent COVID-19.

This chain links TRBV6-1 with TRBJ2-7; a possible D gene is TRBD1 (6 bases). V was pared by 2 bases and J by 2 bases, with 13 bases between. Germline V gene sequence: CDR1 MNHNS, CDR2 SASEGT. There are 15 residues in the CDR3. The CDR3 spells CASSESGQPAYEQYF. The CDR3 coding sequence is TGTGCCAGCAGTGAAAGTGGACAGCCAGCCTACGAGCAGTACTTC.

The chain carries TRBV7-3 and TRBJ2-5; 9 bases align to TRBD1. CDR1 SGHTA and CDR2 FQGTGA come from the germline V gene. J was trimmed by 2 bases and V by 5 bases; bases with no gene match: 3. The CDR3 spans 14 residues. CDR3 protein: CASSTGQGQETQYF. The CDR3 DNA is TGTGCCAGCAGCACAGGACAGGGGCAAGAGACCCAGTACTTC.

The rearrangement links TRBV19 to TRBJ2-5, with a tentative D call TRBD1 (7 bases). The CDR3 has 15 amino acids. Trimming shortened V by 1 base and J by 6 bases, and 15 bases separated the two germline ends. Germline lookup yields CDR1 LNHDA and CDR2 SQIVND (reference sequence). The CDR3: CASSIGGGTVKTQYF. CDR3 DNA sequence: TGTGCCAGTAGTATAGGGGGCGGGACAGTCAAGACCCAGTACTTC.

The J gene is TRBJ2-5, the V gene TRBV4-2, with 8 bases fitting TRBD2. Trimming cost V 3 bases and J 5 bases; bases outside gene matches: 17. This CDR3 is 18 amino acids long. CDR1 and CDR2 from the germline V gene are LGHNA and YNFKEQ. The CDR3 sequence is CASSHSRGAGGPRETQYF. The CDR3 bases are TGTGCCAGCAGCCACAGCCGCGGGGCGGGGGGACCTCGGGAGACCCAGTACTTC.

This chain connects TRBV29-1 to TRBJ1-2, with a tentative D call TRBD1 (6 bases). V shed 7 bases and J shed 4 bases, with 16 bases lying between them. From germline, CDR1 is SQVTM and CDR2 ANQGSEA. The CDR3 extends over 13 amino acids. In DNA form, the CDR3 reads TGCAGCGCTACTAGAGGGGGTGGCTATGGCTACACCTTC. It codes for CSATRGGGYGYTF.

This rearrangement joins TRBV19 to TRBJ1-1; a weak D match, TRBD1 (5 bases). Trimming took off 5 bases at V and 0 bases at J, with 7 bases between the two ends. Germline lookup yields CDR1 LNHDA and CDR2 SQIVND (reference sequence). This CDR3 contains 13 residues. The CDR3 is CASSRQLNTEAFF. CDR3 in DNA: TGTGCCAGTAGTCGACAGTTGAACACTGAAGCTTTCTTT.

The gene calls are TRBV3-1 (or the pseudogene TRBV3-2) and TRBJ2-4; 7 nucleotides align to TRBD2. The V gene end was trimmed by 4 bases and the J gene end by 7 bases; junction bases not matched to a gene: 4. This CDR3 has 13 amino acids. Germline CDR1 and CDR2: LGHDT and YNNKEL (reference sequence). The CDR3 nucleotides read TGTGCCAGCAGCCTCGTGGGAGGGAACATTCAGTACTTC. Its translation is CASSLVGGNIQYF.

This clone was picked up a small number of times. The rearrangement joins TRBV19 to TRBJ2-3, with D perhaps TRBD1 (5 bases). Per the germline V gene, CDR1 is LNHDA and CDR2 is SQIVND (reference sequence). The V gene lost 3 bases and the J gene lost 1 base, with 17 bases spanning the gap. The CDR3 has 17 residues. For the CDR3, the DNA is TGTGCCAGTAGTATTTCACCGGGCAGGGTGGGCACAGATACGCAGTATTTT. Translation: CASSISPGRVGTDTQYF.

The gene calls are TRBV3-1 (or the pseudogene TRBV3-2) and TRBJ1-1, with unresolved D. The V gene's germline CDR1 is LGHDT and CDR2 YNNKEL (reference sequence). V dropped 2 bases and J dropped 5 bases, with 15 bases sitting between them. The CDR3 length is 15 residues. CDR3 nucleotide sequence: TGTGCCAGCAGCCAAATGACCGATTTGCGGACTGAAGCTTTCTTT. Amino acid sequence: CASSQMTDLRTEAFF.

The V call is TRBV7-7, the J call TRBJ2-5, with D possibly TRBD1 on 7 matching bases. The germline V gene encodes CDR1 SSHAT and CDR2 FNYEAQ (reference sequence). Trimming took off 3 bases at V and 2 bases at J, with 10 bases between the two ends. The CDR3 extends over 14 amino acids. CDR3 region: CASSLAGQQETQYF. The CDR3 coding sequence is TGTGCCAGCAGCTTGGCGGGACAGCAAGAGACCCAGTACTTC.

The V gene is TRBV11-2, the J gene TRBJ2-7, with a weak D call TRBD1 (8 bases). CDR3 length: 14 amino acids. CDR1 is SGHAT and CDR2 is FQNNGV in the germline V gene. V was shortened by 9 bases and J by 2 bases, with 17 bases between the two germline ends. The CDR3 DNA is TGTGCCAGTCAGGGGGCCGGGGGGCCCTACGAGCAGTACTTC. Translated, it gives CASQGAGGPYEQYF.

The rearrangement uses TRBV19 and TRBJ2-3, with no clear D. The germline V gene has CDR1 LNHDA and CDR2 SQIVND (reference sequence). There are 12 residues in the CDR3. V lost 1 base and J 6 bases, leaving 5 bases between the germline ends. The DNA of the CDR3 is TGTGCCAGTAGTATAGCCTATGATACGCAGTATTTT. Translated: CASSIAYDTQYF. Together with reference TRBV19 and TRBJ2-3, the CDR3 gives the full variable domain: DGGITQSPKYLFRKEGQNVTLSCEQNLNHDAMYWYRQDPGQGLRLIYYSQIVNDFQKGDIAEGYSVSREKKESFPLTVTSAQKNPTAFYLCASSIAYDTQYFGPGTRLTVL.

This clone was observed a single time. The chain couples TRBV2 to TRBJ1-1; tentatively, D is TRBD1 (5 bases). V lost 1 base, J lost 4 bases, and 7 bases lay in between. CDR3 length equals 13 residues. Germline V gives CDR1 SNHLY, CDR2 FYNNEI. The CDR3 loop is CASSEGGGTEAFF. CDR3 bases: TGTGCCAGCAGTGAAGGGGGGGGCACTGAAGCTTTCTTT.

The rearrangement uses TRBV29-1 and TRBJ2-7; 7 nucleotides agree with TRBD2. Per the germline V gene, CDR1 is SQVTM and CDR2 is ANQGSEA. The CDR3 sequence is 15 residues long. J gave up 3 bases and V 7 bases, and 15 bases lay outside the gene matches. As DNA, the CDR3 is TGCAGCGGATGGGTTCGGGGAGGGGAAGGCTACGAGCAGTACTTC. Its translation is CSGWVRGGEGYEQYF.

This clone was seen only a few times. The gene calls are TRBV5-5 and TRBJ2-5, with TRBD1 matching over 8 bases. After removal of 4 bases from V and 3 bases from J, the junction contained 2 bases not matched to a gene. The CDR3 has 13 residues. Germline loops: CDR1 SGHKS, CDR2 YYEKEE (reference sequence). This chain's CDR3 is CASSPQGEETQYF. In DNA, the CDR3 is TGTGCCAGCAGCCCACAGGGGGAAGAGACCCAGTACTTC.

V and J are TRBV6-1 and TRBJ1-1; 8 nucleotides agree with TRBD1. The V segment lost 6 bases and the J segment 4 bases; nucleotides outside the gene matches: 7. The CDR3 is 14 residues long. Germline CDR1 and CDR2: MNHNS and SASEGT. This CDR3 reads CASRLQGGGTEAFF. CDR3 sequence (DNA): TGTGCCAGCAGGTTACAGGGGGGTGGCACTGAAGCTTTCTTT.

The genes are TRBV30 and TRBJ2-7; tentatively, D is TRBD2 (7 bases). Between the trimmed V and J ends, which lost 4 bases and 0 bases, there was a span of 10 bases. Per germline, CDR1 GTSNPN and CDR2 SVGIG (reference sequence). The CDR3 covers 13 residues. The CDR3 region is CAWKGGNSYEQYF. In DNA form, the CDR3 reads TGTGCCTGGAAGGGGGGGAACTCCTACGAGCAGTACTTC.

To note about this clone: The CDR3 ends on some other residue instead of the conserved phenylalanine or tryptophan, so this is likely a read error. Here the CDR3 DNA reads TGCAGCGTGCCCAAAGGACAGGGAAACTATGGCTACACCCTC. The encoded protein is CSVPKGQGNYGYTL. The chain couples TRBV29-1 to TRBJ1-2, with 8 bases that match TRBD1. CDR3 length: 14 amino acids. Germline V gene lookup returns CDR1 SQVTM and CDR2 ANQGSEA. Losses at the gene ends were 6 bases for V and 2 bases for J; bases not matched to a gene: 8.

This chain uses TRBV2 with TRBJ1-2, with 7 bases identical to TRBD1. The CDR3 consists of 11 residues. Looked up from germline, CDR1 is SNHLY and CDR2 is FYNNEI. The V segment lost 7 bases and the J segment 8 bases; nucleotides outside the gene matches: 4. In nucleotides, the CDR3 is TGTGCCAGCACCCGACAGGGAGGCTACACCTTC. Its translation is CASTRQGGYTF.

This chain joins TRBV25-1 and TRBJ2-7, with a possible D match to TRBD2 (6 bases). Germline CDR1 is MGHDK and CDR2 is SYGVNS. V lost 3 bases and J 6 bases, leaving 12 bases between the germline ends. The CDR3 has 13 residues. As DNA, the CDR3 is TGTGCCAGCAGTGATTCTAGGGAGGCCGAGCAGTACTTC. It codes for CASSDSREAEQYF.

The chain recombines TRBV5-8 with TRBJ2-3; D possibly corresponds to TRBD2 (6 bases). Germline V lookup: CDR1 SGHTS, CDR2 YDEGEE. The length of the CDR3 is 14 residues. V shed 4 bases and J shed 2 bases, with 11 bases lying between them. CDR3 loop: CASSQGGLTDTQYF. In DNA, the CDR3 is TGTGCCAGCAGCCAGGGAGGTCTCACAGATACGCAGTATTTT.

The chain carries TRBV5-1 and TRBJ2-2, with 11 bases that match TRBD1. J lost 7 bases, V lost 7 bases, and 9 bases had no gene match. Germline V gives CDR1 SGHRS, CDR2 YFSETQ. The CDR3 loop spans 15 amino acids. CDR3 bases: TGCGCCAGCTTACAGGACAGGGGGCGAATCGGGGAGCTGTTTTTT. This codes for CASLQDRGRIGELFF.

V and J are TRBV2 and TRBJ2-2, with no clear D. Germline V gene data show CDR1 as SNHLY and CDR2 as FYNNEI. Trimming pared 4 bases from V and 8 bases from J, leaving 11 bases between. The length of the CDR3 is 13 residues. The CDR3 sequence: CASSGNRRGELFF. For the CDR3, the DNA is TGTGCCAGCAGTGGGAACAGAAGAGGGGAGCTGTTTTTT.

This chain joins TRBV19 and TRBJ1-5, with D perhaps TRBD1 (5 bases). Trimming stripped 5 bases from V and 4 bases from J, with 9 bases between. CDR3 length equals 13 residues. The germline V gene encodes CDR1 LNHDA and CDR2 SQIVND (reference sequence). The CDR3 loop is CASSSRVNQPQHF. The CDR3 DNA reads TGTGCCAGTAGTTCCAGGGTAAATCAGCCCCAGCATTTT.

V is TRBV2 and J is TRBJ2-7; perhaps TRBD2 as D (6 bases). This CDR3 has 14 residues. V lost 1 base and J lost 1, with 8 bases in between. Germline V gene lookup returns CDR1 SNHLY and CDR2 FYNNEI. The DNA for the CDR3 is TGTGCCAGCAGTGAAGATCTAGCGTCCTACGAGCAGTACTTC. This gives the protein CASSEDLASYEQYF.

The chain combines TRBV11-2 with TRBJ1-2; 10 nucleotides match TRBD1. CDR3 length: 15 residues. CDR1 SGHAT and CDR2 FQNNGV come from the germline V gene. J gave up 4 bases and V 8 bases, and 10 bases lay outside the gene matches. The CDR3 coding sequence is TGTGCCAGCGGACCTCGACAGGGGGCCCTCTATGGCTACACCTTC. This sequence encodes CASGPRQGALYGYTF.

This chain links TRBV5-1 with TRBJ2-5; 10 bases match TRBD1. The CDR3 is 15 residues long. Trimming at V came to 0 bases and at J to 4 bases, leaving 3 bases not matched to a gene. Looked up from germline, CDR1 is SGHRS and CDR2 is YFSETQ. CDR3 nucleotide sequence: TGCGCCAGCAGCTTGGGACAGGGGGCCGGAGAGACCCAGTACTTC. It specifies CASSLGQGAGETQYF.

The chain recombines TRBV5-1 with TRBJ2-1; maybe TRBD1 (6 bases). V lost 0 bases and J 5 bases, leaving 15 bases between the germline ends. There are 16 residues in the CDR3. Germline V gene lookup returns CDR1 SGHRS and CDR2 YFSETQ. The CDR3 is CASSLGGLRANNEQFF. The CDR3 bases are TGCGCCAGCAGCTTGGGGGGGCTAAGGGCTAACAATGAGCAGTTCTTC.

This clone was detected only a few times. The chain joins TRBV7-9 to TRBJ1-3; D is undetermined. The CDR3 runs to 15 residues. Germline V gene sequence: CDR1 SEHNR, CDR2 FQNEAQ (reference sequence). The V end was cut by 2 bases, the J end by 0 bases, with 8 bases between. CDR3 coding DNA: TGTGCCAGCAGCTTACCTGCGGACTCTGGAAACACCATATATTTT. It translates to CASSLPADSGNTIYF.

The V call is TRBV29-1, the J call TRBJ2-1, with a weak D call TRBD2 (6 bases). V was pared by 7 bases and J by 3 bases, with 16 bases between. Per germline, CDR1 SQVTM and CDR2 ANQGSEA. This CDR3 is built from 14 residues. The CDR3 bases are TGCAGCGGCACGGGAGTAGAAAGCTACAATGAGCAGTTCTTC. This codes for CSGTGVESYNEQFF.

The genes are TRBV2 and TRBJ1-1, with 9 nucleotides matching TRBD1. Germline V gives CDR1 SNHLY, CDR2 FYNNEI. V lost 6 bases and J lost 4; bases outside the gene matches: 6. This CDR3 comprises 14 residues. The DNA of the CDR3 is TGTGCCAGCAGAGAGGGACAGGGAGGCACTGAAGCTTTCTTT. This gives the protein CASREGQGGTEAFF.